This TCR beta chain came from a study of T cells in Graves' hyperthyroidism and ophthalmopathy. From RNA transcripts, TCR beta CDR3 regions were amplified. A set of HTBI primers served as the primers for a first-round RT-PCR of the TCR CDR3. TCRdb re-derived calls from the multiplex PCR reads in MiXCR, one entry per CDR3 protein. The table shows over 300,000 distinct CDR3 sequences, with around 13% occurring only once. This clonotype was seen at least ten times. Each diagnosis was grounded in clinical symptoms, serum thyroxine and TRAb, thyroid ultrasound, and orbital computed tomography. The specimen sequenced was blood. The TCR comes from a woman aged 55-75 years with Graves' hyperthyroidism.

The CDR3 DNA reads as TGTGCCTGGAACCCTAATCCCACTCAGCCCCAGCATTTT. Its translation is CAWNPNPTQPQHF. The rearrangement uses TRBV30 and TRBJ1-5; D gene unclear. With 4 bases removed from V and 6 bases from J, the gap between germline ends came to 13 bases. The CDR3 is made up of 13 amino acids. CDR1 is GTSNPN, CDR2 SVGIG, per germline (reference sequence).